The 25 T cell receptor beta chains below all came from one sample that was sequenced in a study of metastatic and nonmetastatic thyroid tumors. MiXCR was used by TCRdb to re-call the PCR reads. The sample holds some 21,000 clones, 22% seen once. Treatment of any kind had been given to no patient before thyroid surgery. Sequencing was done on a sample of tumor tissue. These receptors all come from a female donor with papillary thyroid cancer or a benign thyroid nodule (not recorded which). Some clones in this sample may be carry-over from other donors' samples.

This clone was counted a few times. CDR3 protein: CASSLVRGQGIGNTIYF. The CDR3 bases are TGTGCCAGCAGCTTAGTCCGGGGACAGGGGATCGGAAACACCATATATTTT. The V and J genes are TRBV11-2 and TRBJ1-3; TRBD1 aligns across 10 bases. V shed 1 base and J 4 bases; nucleotides not matched to a gene: 7. This CDR3 has 17 residues. Germline V gene data show CDR1 as SGHAT and CDR2 as FQNNGV.

In its sample, this clone was seen a few times. The chain joins TRBV6-2 or TRBV6-3 to TRBJ2-1; 7 nucleotides match TRBD2. V lost 6 bases and J lost 8; bases outside the gene matches: 13. Germline values: CDR1 MNHEY, CDR2 SVGEGT. The CDR3 length is 15 residues. The CDR3 DNA sequence: TGTGCCAGCAGCCCCGGACGGCGGGAGACTGATGAGCAGTTCTTC. It specifies CASSPGRRETDEQFF.

This chain uses TRBV24-1 with TRBJ1-4; D is unresolved. The CDR3 length is 15 residues. Deletions cut 5 bases from V and 5 bases from J, with 14 bases between. The germline CDR1 and CDR2 sequences are KGHDR and SFDVKD. The DNA of the CDR3 is TGTGCCACCAGTGTGAGCGGCGGAGAAAATGAAAAACTGTTTTTT. Translated, it gives CATSVSGGENEKLFF.

This clone was observed a few times. V gene TRBV6-2 or TRBV6-3 combines with J gene TRBJ1-1, with D unresolved. Germline CDR1 reads MNHEY; CDR2 reads SVGEGT. V lost 1 base to trimming and J lost 0 bases, with 12 bases between them. This CDR3 is 16 amino acids long. The chain's CDR3 is CASSYLPGLMNTEAFF. CDR3 in DNA: TGTGCCAGCAGTTACTTGCCTGGACTTATGAACACTGAAGCTTTCTTT.

This clone is termed medium-sized. The chain uses TRBV28 and TRBJ2-7; 9 bases map to TRBD2. Per germline, CDR1 MDHEN and CDR2 SYDVKM. This CDR3 region has 15 residues. Trimming removed 3 bases from V and 2 bases from J; junction bases left unmatched: 5. The CDR3 loop is CASSLSGRPTYEQYF. The CDR3 DNA sequence: TGTGCCAGCAGTTTGAGCGGGAGGCCCACCTACGAGCAGTACTTC. Complete variable domain (other parts from reference TRBV28 and TRBJ2-7): DVKVTQSSRYLVKRTGEKVFLECVQDMDHENMFWYRQDPGLGLRLIYFSYDVKMKEKGDIPEGYSVSREKKERFSLILESASTNQTSMYLCASSLSGRPTYEQYFGPGTRLTVT.

Only a few counts were recorded for this clone. The chain employs TRBV6-2 or TRBV6-3 and TRBJ2-7; perhaps TRBD1 as D (5 bases). Germline CDR1 is MNHEY and CDR2 is SVGEGT. V lost 2 bases, J lost 4 bases, and 15 bases lay in between. The CDR3 length is 15 residues. The CDR3 spells CASSYEVGQGYEQYF. CDR3 DNA: TGTGCCAGCAGTTACGAGGTGGGGCAGGGATACGAGCAGTACTTC.

J is TRBJ1-4 and V is TRBV3-1; the match to TRBD1 covers 8 bases. The CDR3 has 15 residues. Germline lookup yields CDR1 LGHDT and CDR2 YNNKEL (reference sequence). With 3 bases clipped from V and 8 bases from J, the junction kept 8 bases outside the gene matches. In DNA, the CDR3 is TGTGCCAGCAGCCAGGACTGGACAGGGAGCGAAAAACTGTTTTTT. This translates into CASSQDWTGSEKLFF.

The chain is built from TRBV6-1 and TRBJ2-7; D ambiguous. CDR3 length equals 13 residues. Germline-derived CDR1 and CDR2 are MNHNS and SASEGT. Trimming removed 7 bases from V and 6 bases from J, with 16 bases in between. CDR3 DNA sequence: TGTGCCAGCACCGGGTACCTGTGGGGCGAGCAGTACTTC. The encoded protein is CASTGYLWGEQYF.

The sample holds a few counts of this clone. V and J are TRBV5-1 and TRBJ2-3; TRBD2 might be the D (6 bases). The germline CDR1 and CDR2 sequences are SGHRS and YFSETQ. The CDR3 is made up of 16 amino acids. V lost 4 bases to trimming and J lost 2 bases, with 17 bases between them. CDR3 in DNA: TGCGCCAGCAGCCCCTGGGGGGTACCCATCACAGATACGCAGTATTTT. Amino acids: CASSPWGVPITDTQYF.

This clone occurred many times. This chain uses TRBV7-9 with TRBJ1-2; D remains ambiguous. V shed 6 bases and J shed 1 base, with 15 bases lying between them. In germline, CDR1 is SEHNR, CDR2 FQNEAQ (reference sequence). The CDR3 covers 15 residues. The CDR3 sequence is CASRDDIPLNYGYTF. The DNA for the CDR3 is TGTGCCAGCAGAGACGACATACCCCTTAACTATGGCTACACCTTC.

A word on this clone: Other DNA sequences in the sample encode the same CDR3. The V call is TRBV11-2, the J call TRBJ1-2; D possibly corresponds to TRBD1 (6 bases). V dropped 1 base and J dropped 6 bases, with 18 bases sitting between them. The germline V gene encodes CDR1 SGHAT and CDR2 FQNNGV. The CDR3 contains 16 residues. CDR3 DNA: TGTGCCAGCAGCTTAGTAGGGTTTGGGGGCTCAAATGGCTACACCTTC. Encoded protein: CASSLVGFGGSNGYTF.

This clone was picked up a small number of times. V usage is TRBV28 and J usage is TRBJ2-7; D tentatively fits TRBD1 or TRBD2 (6 bases each). The CDR3 spans 14 residues. Per the germline V gene, CDR1 is MDHEN and CDR2 is SYDVKM. Trimming took 8 bases from V and 4 from J, leaving 18 bases between them. CDR3 amino acids: CASYLSGAEYEQYF. In DNA form, the CDR3 reads TGTGCCAGCTACCTGTCGGGGGCGGAATACGAGCAGTACTTC.

This clone was detected many times. The chain couples TRBV6-1 to TRBJ1-1, with D unresolved. CDR1 MNHNS and CDR2 SASEGT come from the germline V gene. The CDR3 loop spans 14 amino acids. Trimming cost V 8 bases and J 5 bases, with 18 bases left between them. The CDR3 nucleotides read TGTGCCAGCCACCCTGGTCTCACCTTTACTGAAGCTTTCTTT. This translates into CASHPGLTFTEAFF.

This clone was counted ten times or more. The rearrangement links TRBV24-1 to TRBJ2-6; TRBD2 aligns across 8 bases. With 6 bases clipped from V and 0 bases from J, the junction kept 3 bases outside the gene matches. Germline CDR1 KGHDR, CDR2 SFDVKD. CDR3 length: 16 residues. The CDR3 DNA follows: TGTGCCACCAGTACTAGCGGAAACTCTGGGGCCAACGTCCTGACTTTC. Its translation: CATSTSGNSGANVLTF.

The chain recombines TRBV6-2 or TRBV6-3 with TRBJ2-5; 11 bases agree with TRBD1. The CDR3 spans 14 residues. V gave up 6 bases and J gave up 5 bases; unmatched junction bases: 5. CDR1 is MNHEY, CDR2 SVGEGT, per germline. The CDR3, as DNA: TGTGCCAGCAGCGCGGACAGGGGGCGGGAGACCCAGTACTTC. Protein: CASSADRGRETQYF.

The chain employs TRBV7-2 and TRBJ1-5, with a weak D call TRBD1 (6 bases). Germline values: CDR1 SGHTA, CDR2 FQGNSA. V lost 3 bases to trimming and J lost 7 bases, with 10 bases between them. The length of the CDR3 is 13 residues. The CDR3 DNA follows: TGTGCCAGCAGCTTGGGGGCGAGGCAGCCCCAGCATTTT. It yields the protein CASSLGARQPQHF.

This clone was seen at least ten times. V and J are TRBV27 and TRBJ2-1; no definite D call. The V gene lost 5 bases and the J gene lost 0 bases, with 11 bases spanning the gap. CDR3 size: 15 residues. Per the germline V gene, CDR1 is MNHEY and CDR2 is SMNVEV (reference sequence). The CDR3 here is CASSGSESSYNEQFF. The CDR3 nucleotides are TGTGCCAGCAGTGGCTCGGAGAGCTCCTACAATGAGCAGTTCTTC.

This clone was recorded many times. V and J are TRBV5-1 and TRBJ2-1; 7 bases map to TRBD2. The CDR3 runs to 14 residues. V lost 7 bases to trimming and J lost 8 bases; unmatched junction nucleotides: 12. The germline gives CDR1 SGHRS, CDR2 YFSETQ. CDR3 sequence (DNA): TGCGCCAGCGCCGGGACTATCGTGGTCGATGAGCAGTTCTTC. Translating gives CASAGTIVVDEQFF.

Concerning this clone itself: The same CDR3 can be traced to other DNA sequences in this sample. The chain couples TRBV3-1 to TRBJ2-5; unclear D gene. The CDR3 is 12 residues long. In germline, CDR1 is LGHDT, CDR2 YNNKEL (reference sequence). Trimming cost V 3 bases and J 14 bases, with 16 bases left between them. The CDR3 DNA is TGTGCCAGCAGCCAGACAAACCAACTCCTCTACTTC. Its protein product is CASSQTNQLLYF.

This clone appeared many times. The rearrangement uses TRBV7-8 and TRBJ2-1; D ambiguous. The CDR3 is 13 residues long. Germline CDR1 and CDR2: SGHVS and FQNEAQ. V lost 5 bases and J 4 bases, leaving 9 bases between the germline ends. The CDR3 region has the DNA TGTGCCAGCAGCCCGCCTAGATACAATGAGCAGTTCTTC. This gives the protein CASSPPRYNEQFF. The variable domain in full, completed from reference TRBV7-8 and TRBJ2-1, reads GAGVSQSPRYKVAKRGQDVALRCDPISGHVSLFWYQQALGQGPEFLTYFQNEAQLDKSGLPSDRFFAERPEGSVSTLKIQRTQQEDSAVYLCASSPPRYNEQFFGPGTRLTVL.

The chain has TRBV11-2 and TRBJ2-1, with 9 bases that match TRBD1. The junction had 10 bases not matched to a gene; V was cut back by 4 bases and J by 3 bases. This CDR3 has 17 residues. CDR1 is SGHAT, CDR2 FQNNGV, per germline. The CDR3 loop reads CASSSRQGQGFYNEQFF. The CDR3 DNA is TGTGCCAGCAGCTCTCGTCAGGGACAGGGTTTCTACAATGAGCAGTTCTTC.

By its share, this clone is medium-sized (0.01 to 0.1%). DNA for the CDR3: TGTGCCAGCAGCGGAAACACCATATATTTT. Translated, it gives CASSGNTIYF. This chain connects TRBV7-2 to TRBJ1-3, with D unresolved. Trimming shortened V by 5 bases and J by 4 bases, and 0 bases separated the two germline ends. The CDR3 totals 10 residues. In germline, CDR1 is SGHTA, CDR2 FQGNSA.

This clone has a count of ten or more. The chain carries TRBV5-6 and TRBJ2-1; 16 bases agree with TRBD2. The ends lost 2 bases at V and 4 bases at J; junction bases unmatched: 12. The CDR3 contains 20 residues. Germline values: CDR1 SGHDT, CDR2 YYEEEE. CDR3 loop: CASSLGTSGRAGLVYNEQFF. In DNA form, the CDR3 reads TGTGCCAGCAGCTTAGGGACTAGCGGGAGGGCCGGCTTGGTGTACAATGAGCAGTTCTTC.

This clone was recorded many times. A single base separates this from a much larger clone, so it may be a read error. Other DNA sequences of this sample code for an identical CDR3. The chain links TRBV4-1 to TRBJ2-7; D is ambiguous. The length of the CDR3 is 16 residues. Trimming stripped 3 bases from V and 1 base from J, with 16 bases between. Per the germline V gene, CDR1 is MGHRA and CDR2 is YSYEKL. The CDR3 is CASSQAVSATSYEQYF. DNA of the CDR3: TGCGCCAGCAGCCAGGCAGTGAGCGCTACGTCCTACGAGCAGTACTTC.

This clone was counted at least ten times. CDR3 sequence reads: CASSQAHGLASGEQFF. The DNA for the CDR3 is TGTGCCAGCAGCCAAGCCCACGGACTAGCATCCGGTGAGCAGTTCTTC. The chain links TRBV14 to TRBJ2-1, with 8 positions matching TRBD2. The CDR3 covers 16 residues. The germline V gene encodes CDR1 SGHDN and CDR2 FVKESK. V trimming: 1 base; J trimming: 9 bases; junction bases outside the gene matches: 11. The full variable domain, its missing parts supplied by reference TRBV14 and TRBJ2-1, is EAGVTQFPSHSVIEKGQTVTLRCDPISGHDNLYWYRRVMGKEIKFLLHFVKESKQDESGMPNNRFLAERTGGTYSTLKVQPAELEDSGVYFCASSQAHGLASGEQFFGPGTRLTVL.